The rows below give T cell receptor beta chains drawn from one sample of a study of control samples from healthy donors and cancer patients. Method: immunoSEQ multiplex PCR; TCRdb's copy keeps in-frame clones and lacks some. The sample consists of about 130,000 clones, 70% to 90% of them appearing once. Sequencing was performed on blood. Receptors were obtained from a man aged 50 to 60 in good health. Each CDR3 is given with its conserved first and last residue. The D gene is left open where the match is weak. The size field is filled for only some rows; it gives once, few, many or a size class.

abundance | j_gene | d_gene | v_gene | CDR3aa | CDR3nt
few | TRBJ1-1 | . | TRBV9 | CASSVVSDTEAFF | TGTGCCAGCAGCGTAGTTTCTGACACTGAAGCTTTCTTT
. | TRBJ2-2 | . | TRBV2 | CASSGLDTGELFF | TGTGCCAGCAGTGGACTGGACACCGGGGAGCTGTTTTTT
few | TRBJ1-2 | . | TRBV9 | CASNFRGEPPDRYTF | TGTGCCAGCAACTTCCGAGGGGAGCCCCCTGATCGCTACACCTTC
. | TRBJ2-1 | TRBD1 | TRBV6-6 | CAASQTGGLGNEQFF | TGTGCCGCAAGCCAGACAGGGGGCTTGGGTAATGAGCAGTTCTTC
few | TRBJ2-7 | . | TRBV6-1 | CASSEFAGAKLSYEQYF | TGTGCCAGCAGTGAATTCGCAGGGGCCAAATTGTCCTACGAGCAGTACTTC
. | TRBJ2-1 | . | TRBV11-1 | CASSLNQMNQQFF | TGTGCCAGCAGCTTAAACCAAATGAACCAGCAGTTCTTC
. | TRBJ2-3 | . | TRBV7-8 | CASSPWEKYTDTQYF | TGTGCCAGCAGCCCCTGGGAGAAATACACAGATACGCAGTATTTT
. | TRBJ1-6 | . | TRBV6-1 | CASSGDPGPRNSPLHF | TGTGCCAGCAGTGGGGATCCGGGCCCCAGGAATTCACCCCTCCACTTT
. | TRBJ2-2 | . | TRBV7-3 | CASSSGNTGELFF | TGTGCCAGCAGCTCAGGGAACACCGGGGAGCTGTTTTTT
. | TRBJ2-5 | TRBD2 | TRBV7-9 | CASSFGLESYQETQYF | TGTGCCAGCAGCTTCGGACTAGAGTCGTACCAAGAGACCCAGTACTTC
. | TRBJ2-3 | TRBD2 | TRBV5-4 | CASRAASGGSTDTQYF | TGTGCCAGCAGGGCGGCTAGCGGGGGGAGCACAGATACGCAGTATTTT
. | TRBJ1-6 | . | TRBV13 | CASSFGYSPLHF | TGTGCCAGCAGCTTCGGATATTCACCCCTCCACTTT
. | TRBJ2-5 | TRBD1 | TRBV7-8 | CASSPGQGKTQYF | TGTGCCAGCAGCCCAGGACAGGGAAAGACCCAGTACTTC
once | TRBJ2-3 | TRBD2 | TRBV3-1/TRBV3-2 | CASSQLAETDTQYF | TGTGCCAGCAGCCAACTAGCGGAAACAGATACGCAGTATTTT
. | TRBJ2-3 | . | TRBV5-4 | CASSLLGGGPTDTQYF | TGTGCCAGCAGCTTGTTAGGGGGGGGGCCCACAGATACGCAGTATTTT
. | TRBJ1-2 | . | TRBV28 | CASSLNSLAGYTF | TGTGCCAGCAGTTTGAACAGCCTCGCTGGCTACACCTTC
. | TRBJ1-5 | TRBD1 | TRBV28 | CASRNGQEYNQPQHF | TGTGCCAGCAGAAACGGACAGGAGTACAATCAGCCCCAGCATTTT
. | TRBJ2-7 | TRBD1 | TRBV28 | CASSLGGPGGRYEQYF | TGTGCCAGCAGTTTAGGTGGACCAGGGGGCCGGTACGAGCAGTACTTC
. | TRBJ1-2 | . | TRBV12-3/TRBV12-4 | CASTDSNVWGYTF | TGTGCCAGCACGGACAGTAACGTATGGGGCTACACCTTC
. | TRBJ1-6 | . | TRBV7-2 | CASSFTVNSPLHF | TGTGCCAGCAGCTTTACAGTTAATTCACCCCTCCACTTT
once | TRBJ2-3 | . | TRBV18 | CASSPGSGVNRQGPPNTQYF | TGTGCCAGCTCACCAGGAAGTGGGGTGAATCGGCAGGGTCCCCCGAATACGCAGTATTTT
. | TRBJ1-2 | . | TRBV7-8 | CASSLRVANKGASSGYTF | TGTGCCAGCAGCTTGAGGGTTGCGAACAAGGGAGCCTCTAGTGGCTACACCTTC